These 19 T cell receptor beta chains share one sample of origin, sequenced in a study of blood T cells in healthy people across ages. The second PCR ran about 6 to 12 cycles with a sample-barcoded 5' primer and J-beta primers. Each CDR3 protein is one row after TCRdb ran MiXCR on the 5' RACE reads. The table lists fewer than 950,000 distinct CDR3 sequences, 50% to 65% of them singletons, with approximately 41% in the top ten. Material for sequencing was blood. These receptor sequences come from a man older than 75 in good health.

The chain combines TRBV6-5 with TRBJ1-2; unclear D gene. With 7 bases removed from V and 3 bases from J, the gap between germline ends came to 15 bases. CDR1 is MNHEY and CDR2 is SVGAGI in the germline V gene. CDR3 length equals 14 residues. The CDR3 protein is CASNDRPLDYGYTF. CDR3 coding DNA: TGTGCCAGCAACGACCGACCCTTAGACTATGGCTACACCTTC.

The chain couples TRBV5-1 to TRBJ2-2; D might be TRBD1 (6 bases). Trimming shortened V by 7 bases and J by 2 bases, and 15 bases separated the two germline ends. Germline CDR1 reads SGHRS; CDR2 reads YFSETQ. This CDR3 is built from 15 residues. The DNA for the CDR3 is TGCGCCAGCGGTCAAAGGACAGCTAACACCGGGGAGCTGTTTTTT. Amino acids: CASGQRTANTGELFF. The full variable domain, its missing parts supplied by reference TRBV5-1 and TRBJ2-2, is KAGVTQTPRYLIKTRGQQVTLSCSPISGHRSVSWYQQTPGQGLQFLFEYFSETQRNKGNFPGRFSGRQFSNSRSEMNVSTLELGDSALYLCASGQRTANTGELFFGEGSRLTVL.

This clonotype has a handful of counts. The chain is built from TRBV15 and TRBJ2-1; 9 bases are shared with TRBD1. This CDR3 is built from 15 residues. Germline lookup yields CDR1 LNHNV and CDR2 YYDKDF (reference sequence). The V segment lost 6 bases and the J segment 3 bases; nucleotides outside the gene matches: 6. The DNA of the CDR3 is TGTGCCACCAGAGCCGGGACAGGGAACTACAATGAGCAGTTCTTC. Protein: CATRAGTGNYNEQFF.

V usage is TRBV10-3 and J usage is TRBJ1-1; D is perhaps TRBD1 (6 bases). The CDR3 loop spans 13 amino acids. Germline CDR1 ENHRY, CDR2 SYGVKD. Trimming removed 6 bases from V and 4 bases from J, with 12 bases in between. CDR3 DNA: TGTGCCATCAGGGGGGGGGCGACCACTGAAGCTTTCTTT. Protein sequence: CAIRGGATTEAFF.

The gene calls are TRBV13 and TRBJ2-7; D uncertain. Trimming shortened V by 0 bases and J by 6 bases, and 15 bases separated the two germline ends. CDR3 size: 15 residues. Looked up from germline, CDR1 is PRHDT and CDR2 is FYEKMQ (reference sequence). The CDR3 sequence is CASSLGGARVREQYF. CDR3 nucleotides: TGTGCCAGCAGCTTAGGCGGTGCTAGGGTACGCGAGCAGTACTTC.

The chain joins TRBV11-2 to TRBJ2-1, with a weak D call TRBD2 (5 bases). The CDR3 runs 18 residues. In germline, CDR1 is SGHAT, CDR2 FQNNGV. The V end lost 4 bases, the J end lost 3 bases, and 22 bases lay between the germline ends. The CDR3 here is CASSSLRRRGFLYNEQFF. CDR3 DNA: TGTGCCAGCAGCTCCCTGCGACGTCGGGGATTCCTCTACAATGAGCAGTTCTTC.

The chain combines TRBV10-2 with TRBJ2-3, with 9 bases matching TRBD2. The germline gives CDR1 WSHSY, CDR2 SAAADI. This CDR3 region has 16 residues. V shed 10 bases, J shed 14 bases, and the junction held 25 bases outside the gene matches. CDR3 DNA sequence: TGCGCCACCCTTTCCGGGGCGGGAGGGCCGGACAGAGACGCGTATTTT. It specifies CATLSGAGGPDRDAYF.

This chain links TRBV9 with TRBJ2-7, with D possibly TRBD1 on 7 matching bases. Germline V lookup: CDR1 SGDLS, CDR2 YYNGEE. The CDR3 loop spans 16 amino acids. The germline V and J ends were trimmed by 0 bases and 2 bases, with 15 bases remaining between them. In DNA form, the CDR3 reads TGTGCCAGCAGCGTAGTAGGAGGGGGCGGCCCCTACGAGCAGTACTTC. It yields the protein CASSVVGGGGPYEQYF.

CDR3 region: CASSFEGTGAVYSPLHF. CDR3 nucleotide sequence: TGTGCCAGCAGTTTTGAGGGAACAGGGGCGGTTTATTCACCCCTCCACTTT. V and J are TRBV12-3 or TRBV12-4 and TRBJ1-6; 7 bases are a match to TRBD1. Trimming cost V 3 bases and J 8 bases; bases outside gene matches: 13. The CDR3 has 17 amino acids.

This clonotype was picked up a small number of times. V and J are TRBV27 and TRBJ2-4; 8 bases line up with TRBD1. The end of the DNA fits TRBJ2-7 better, so the J call may be wrong. The CDR3 length is 14 residues. Germline CDR1 and CDR2: MNHEY and SMNVEV (reference sequence). CDR3 region: CASSSTRQGYEQYF. In DNA form, the CDR3 reads TGTGCCAGCAGTTCCACCCGACAGGGGTACGAGCAGTACTTC.

This clonotype was recorded only once. The J gene is TRBJ2-1, the V gene TRBV5-1; 10 nucleotides match TRBD2. Germline V gene sequence: CDR1 SGHRS, CDR2 YFSETQ. Losses at the gene ends were 3 bases for V and 7 bases for J; bases not matched to a gene: 13. This CDR3 spans 17 amino acids. CDR3 protein: CASSYRPLAGLPNEQFF. The CDR3 DNA reads as TGCGCCAGCAGCTACCGCCCACTAGCGGGACTTCCAAATGAGCAGTTCTTC.

The chain recombines TRBV5-6 with TRBJ1-5; weak D call: TRBD1 (5 bases). Between the trimmed V and J ends, which lost 4 bases and 1 base, there was a span of 12 bases. From germline, CDR1 is SGHDT and CDR2 YYEEEE. CDR3 length: 15 amino acids. Here the CDR3 reads CASSRTDSSNQPQHF. The CDR3 DNA reads as TGTGCCAGCAGCCGCACCGACAGCAGCAATCAGCCCCAGCATTTT.

The rearrangement uses TRBV7-2 and TRBJ2-3; 9 nucleotides line up with TRBD2. The CDR3 totals 15 residues. Germline lookup yields CDR1 SGHTA and CDR2 FQGNSA. Trimming cost V 5 bases and J 4 bases; bases outside gene matches: 7. CDR3 in DNA: TGTGCCAGCAGCCCCTATAGCGGGAGTGCAGATACGCAGTATTTT. It encodes CASSPYSGSADTQYF.

V usage is TRBV9 and J usage is TRBJ1-1; D unresolved. Per the germline V gene, CDR1 is SGDLS and CDR2 is YYNGEE. The CDR3 is made up of 15 amino acids. The V and J ends lost 4 bases and 0 bases respectively, with 13 bases between them. CDR3 sequence: CASSSRSELNTEAFF. The CDR3 DNA reads TGTGCCAGCAGCTCGAGGTCGGAACTGAACACTGAAGCTTTCTTT.

This clonotype was counted only a few times. This chain links TRBV5-1 with TRBJ2-7; D call uncertain. The V gene lost 4 bases and the J gene lost 2 bases, with 13 bases spanning the gap. The germline gives CDR1 SGHRS, CDR2 YFSETQ. The CDR3 length is 14 residues. This CDR3 reads CASSPIPGAYEQYF. CDR3 coding DNA: TGCGCCAGCAGCCCGATCCCGGGCGCCTACGAGCAGTACTTC. Filled out from reference TRBV5-1 and TRBJ2-7, the complete variable domain reads KAGVTQTPRYLIKTRGQQVTLSCSPISGHRSVSWYQQTPGQGLQFLFEYFSETQRNKGNFPGRFSGRQFSNSRSEMNVSTLELGDSALYLCASSPIPGAYEQYFGPGTRLTVT.

This clonotype was seen a handful of times. The V and J genes are TRBV29-1 and TRBJ2-5, with 7 positions matching TRBD1. With V trimmed by 6 bases and J by 5 bases, 9 bases remained unmatched. The germline CDR1 and CDR2 sequences are SQVTM and ANQGSEA. The CDR3 sequence is 13 residues long. The CDR3 DNA is TGCAGCGTGGGGGACAGTTCCAGGGAGACCCAGTACTTC. Translated, it gives CSVGDSSRETQYF.

The chain links TRBV25-1 to TRBJ2-3; either TRBD1 or TRBD2 may supply D (6 bases each). Trimming removed 7 bases at V and 14 bases at J, with 28 bases between. This CDR3 contains 15 residues. Germline CDR1 is MGHDK and CDR2 is SYGVNS. CDR3 region: CASIGRGTGHRYAYF. The CDR3 region has the DNA TGTGCCAGCATAGGTAGGGGGACTGGGCACAGATACGCGTATTTT.

The chain couples TRBV6-6 to TRBJ1-4, with no clear D. Trimming cost V 7 bases and J 2 bases, with 8 bases left between them. Per germline, CDR1 MNHNY and CDR2 SVGAGI (reference sequence). This CDR3 region has 13 residues. CDR3 in DNA: TGTGCCAGCACAAGACTGACTAATGAAAAACTGTTTTTT. Translation: CASTRLTNEKLFF.

The rearrangement joins TRBV6-5 to TRBJ1-4; the D is unclear. The germline gives CDR1 MNHEY, CDR2 SVGAGI. The CDR3 sequence is 15 residues long. Deletions cut 2 bases from V and 3 bases from J, with 10 bases between. The CDR3 here is CASSYERRANEKLFF. The CDR3 coding sequence is TGTGCCAGCAGTTACGAGAGGAGAGCTAATGAAAAACTGTTTTTT.